Below are 16 T cell receptor beta chains sequenced from a single sample in a study of a mutant IDH1 vaccine in newly diagnosed glioma. The assay was immunoSEQ multiplex PCR, and TCRdb's table has in-frame clones only and misses some. The sample shows some 30,000 clones, more than 65% of them seen only once. Which antigens these TCRs recognize remains unknown. The time point is: week 35, safety follow-up. One vaccine dose held 300 ug of mutant IDH1 20-mer peptide and came with topical imiquimod. The sequencing used PBMCs, collected from a glioma patient whose treatment included an IDH1 peptide vaccine. These receptors originate from a man aged 30-40 years with glioma.

The chain carries TRBV5-5 and TRBJ2-1, with D uncertain. Germline V gene data show CDR1 as SGHKS and CDR2 as YYEKEE (reference sequence). The CDR3 length is 13 residues. Trimming pared 0 bases from V and 7 bases from J, leaving 8 bases between. The CDR3 region is CASSLGLSNEQFF. In DNA form, the CDR3 reads TGTGCCAGCAGCTTGGGACTCTCAAATGAGCAGTTCTTC. The variable domain in full, completed from reference TRBV5-5 and TRBJ2-1, reads DAGVTQSPTHLIKTRGQQVTLRCSPISGHKSVSWYQQVLGQGPQFIFQYYEKEERGRGNFPDRFSARQFPNYSSELNVNALLLGDSALYLCASSLGLSNEQFFGPGTRLTVL.

This sequence joins TRBV4-1 and TRBJ2-7, with D perhaps TRBD1 or TRBD2 (5 bases each). V lost 4 bases and J lost 3, with 19 bases in between. The CDR3 runs 16 residues. CDR1 is MGHRA and CDR2 is YSYEKL in the germline V gene. The CDR3 spells CASSPFGATTGYEQYF. CDR3 DNA: TGCGCCAGCAGCCCATTTGGGGCGACTACCGGCTACGAGCAGTACTTC.

The chain combines TRBV10-3 with TRBJ2-5; 9 bases map to TRBD2. Per germline, CDR1 ENHRY and CDR2 SYGVKD. The length of the CDR3 is 21 residues. V lost 0 bases and J lost 5; bases outside the gene matches: 22. The CDR3 loop reads CAISESYRDLRAGGPVETQYF. CDR3 nucleotide sequence: TGTGCCATCAGTGAGTCTTACAGGGACCTTAGGGCGGGAGGGCCCGTCGAGACCCAGTACTTC.

This clone appeared a single time. This chain joins TRBV19 and TRBJ1-1; 8 bases agree with TRBD1. There are 16 residues in the CDR3. CDR1 is LNHDA, CDR2 SQIVND, per germline (reference sequence). V lost 3 bases and J lost 2; bases outside the gene matches: 8. CDR3 coding DNA: TGTGCCAGTAGTATGGGACGGGACAGGTCAAACACTGAAGCTTTCTTT. This sequence encodes CASSMGRDRSNTEAFF.

This sequence joins TRBV10-3 and TRBJ2-1; D is possibly TRBD2 (5 bases). The CDR3 runs to 13 residues. The germline V gene has CDR1 ENHRY and CDR2 SYGVKD. V dropped 6 bases and J dropped 6 bases, with 12 bases sitting between them. CDR3 sequence (DNA): TGTGCCATCAGACTTAGCGTAGGCAATGAGCAGTTCTTC. Translated, it gives CAIRLSVGNEQFF.

The chain has TRBV27 and TRBJ2-1; D is uncertain. The CDR3 loop spans 14 amino acids. The V and J ends lost 5 bases and 0 bases respectively, with 8 bases between them. The germline V gene encodes CDR1 MNHEY and CDR2 SMNVEV (reference sequence). CDR3 coding DNA: TGTGCCAGCAGTGGTCTGAGCTCCTACAATGAGCAGTTCTTC. Its translation: CASSGLSSYNEQFF.

This chain links TRBV11-2 with TRBJ2-7; 8 nucleotides match TRBD1. Germline CDR1 SGHAT, CDR2 FQNNGV. The V and J ends lost 0 bases and 6 bases, in that order; junction bases with no gene match: 7. The CDR3 length is 15 residues. CDR3: CASSLDLGTGVEQYF. The CDR3 bases are TGTGCCAGCAGCTTAGATCTGGGGACAGGAGTCGAGCAGTACTTC.

This clone came up a few times. The junction differs from germline at one of its ends, possibly a read error. The J gene is TRBJ1-1, the V gene TRBV11-1; D gene ambiguous. Germline CDR1 and CDR2: SGHAT and FQDESV (reference sequence). This CDR3 has 13 residues. The CDR3 region has the DNA TGTGCCAGCAGGTTAGGGTTGAACACTGAAGCTTTCTTT. Translation: CASRLGLNTEAFF.

The chain uses TRBV4-1 and TRBJ2-7; TRBD1 might be the D (6 bases). V was shortened by 1 base and J by 0 bases, with 13 bases between the two germline ends. The CDR3 totals 16 residues. CDR1 is MGHRA and CDR2 is YSYEKL in the germline V gene. The CDR3 is CASSQAPTGPSYEQYF. The CDR3 DNA follows: TGCGCCAGCAGCCAAGCCCCTACAGGGCCCTCCTACGAGCAGTACTTC.

The chain couples TRBV6-6 to TRBJ1-3, with a possible D match to TRBD1 (5 bases). CDR1 and CDR2 from the germline V gene are MNHNY and SVGAGI (reference sequence). The CDR3 has 15 amino acids. The V gene lost 6 bases and the J gene lost 1 base, with 13 bases spanning the gap. DNA of the CDR3: TGTGCCAGCAGCCCGGGGCCCTATTCTGGAAACACCATATATTTT. Translated: CASSPGPYSGNTIYF.

The chain recombines TRBV11-3 with TRBJ2-5; 8 nucleotides match TRBD2. The J segment lost 5 bases and the V segment lost 5 bases, leaving 4 bases of the junction unmatched. The V gene's germline CDR1 is SGHNT and CDR2 YENEEA. CDR3 length: 13 residues. In DNA, the CDR3 is TGTGCCAGCAGCCCGGGAGGGCACGAGACCCAGTACTTC. As protein: CASSPGGHETQYF.

The rearrangement links TRBV11-2 to TRBJ2-7, with TRBD1 matching over 9 bases. The CDR3 runs 14 residues. V lost 4 bases, J lost 3 bases, and 4 bases stayed unmatched. Germline-derived CDR1 and CDR2 are SGHAT and FQNNGV. The CDR3 region is CASSSGTGFYEQYF. The DNA for the CDR3 is TGTGCCAGCAGCTCCGGGACAGGGTTCTACGAGCAGTACTTC. The variable domain in full, with the rest retrieved from reference TRBV11-2 and TRBJ2-7, is EAGVAQSPRYKIIEKRQSVAFWCNPISGHATLYWYQQILGQGPKLLIQFQNNGVVDDSQLPKDRFSAERLKGVDSTLKIQPAKLEDSAVYLCASSSGTGFYEQYFGPGTRLTVT.

The chain is built from TRBV5-1 and TRBJ1-1; D possibly corresponds to TRBD1 (5 bases). This CDR3 has 16 amino acids. V was shortened by 6 bases and J by 6 bases, with 24 bases between the two germline ends. Per germline, CDR1 SGHRS and CDR2 YFSETQ. The CDR3, as DNA: TGCGCCAGCACCACTTGGGTGCAGGGCCGGGGAGCTGAAGCTTTCTTT. This sequence encodes CASTTWVQGRGAEAFF.

The chain carries TRBV27 and TRBJ1-2; TRBD1 might be the D (5 bases). The CDR3 is made up of 13 amino acids. Germline-derived CDR1 and CDR2 are MNHEY and SMNVEV (reference sequence). The V gene lost 3 bases and the J gene lost 6 bases, with 11 bases spanning the gap. CDR3 DNA sequence: TGTGCCAGCAGTTTCTCAGGGCCTGATGGCTACACCTTC. Translated: CASSFSGPDGYTF.

The rearrangement uses TRBV14 and TRBJ2-1; TRBD2 aligns across 14 bases. Germline V gives CDR1 SGHDN, CDR2 FVKESK. The CDR3 has 17 residues. V gave up 3 bases and J gave up 5 bases; unmatched junction bases: 6. The CDR3 coding sequence is TGTGCCAGCAGCCACCGACGGACTAGCGGGAGGAACAATGAGCAGTTCTTC. This encodes CASSHRRTSGRNNEQFF.

The chain links TRBV5-5 to TRBJ2-2; no clear D gene. CDR3 length: 12 residues. The V gene's germline CDR1 is SGHKS and CDR2 YYEKEE (reference sequence). V was pared by 4 bases and J by 0 bases, with 1 base between. CDR3 sequence reads: CASSANTGELFF. CDR3 sequence (DNA): TGTGCCAGCAGCGCGAACACCGGGGAGCTGTTTTTT.